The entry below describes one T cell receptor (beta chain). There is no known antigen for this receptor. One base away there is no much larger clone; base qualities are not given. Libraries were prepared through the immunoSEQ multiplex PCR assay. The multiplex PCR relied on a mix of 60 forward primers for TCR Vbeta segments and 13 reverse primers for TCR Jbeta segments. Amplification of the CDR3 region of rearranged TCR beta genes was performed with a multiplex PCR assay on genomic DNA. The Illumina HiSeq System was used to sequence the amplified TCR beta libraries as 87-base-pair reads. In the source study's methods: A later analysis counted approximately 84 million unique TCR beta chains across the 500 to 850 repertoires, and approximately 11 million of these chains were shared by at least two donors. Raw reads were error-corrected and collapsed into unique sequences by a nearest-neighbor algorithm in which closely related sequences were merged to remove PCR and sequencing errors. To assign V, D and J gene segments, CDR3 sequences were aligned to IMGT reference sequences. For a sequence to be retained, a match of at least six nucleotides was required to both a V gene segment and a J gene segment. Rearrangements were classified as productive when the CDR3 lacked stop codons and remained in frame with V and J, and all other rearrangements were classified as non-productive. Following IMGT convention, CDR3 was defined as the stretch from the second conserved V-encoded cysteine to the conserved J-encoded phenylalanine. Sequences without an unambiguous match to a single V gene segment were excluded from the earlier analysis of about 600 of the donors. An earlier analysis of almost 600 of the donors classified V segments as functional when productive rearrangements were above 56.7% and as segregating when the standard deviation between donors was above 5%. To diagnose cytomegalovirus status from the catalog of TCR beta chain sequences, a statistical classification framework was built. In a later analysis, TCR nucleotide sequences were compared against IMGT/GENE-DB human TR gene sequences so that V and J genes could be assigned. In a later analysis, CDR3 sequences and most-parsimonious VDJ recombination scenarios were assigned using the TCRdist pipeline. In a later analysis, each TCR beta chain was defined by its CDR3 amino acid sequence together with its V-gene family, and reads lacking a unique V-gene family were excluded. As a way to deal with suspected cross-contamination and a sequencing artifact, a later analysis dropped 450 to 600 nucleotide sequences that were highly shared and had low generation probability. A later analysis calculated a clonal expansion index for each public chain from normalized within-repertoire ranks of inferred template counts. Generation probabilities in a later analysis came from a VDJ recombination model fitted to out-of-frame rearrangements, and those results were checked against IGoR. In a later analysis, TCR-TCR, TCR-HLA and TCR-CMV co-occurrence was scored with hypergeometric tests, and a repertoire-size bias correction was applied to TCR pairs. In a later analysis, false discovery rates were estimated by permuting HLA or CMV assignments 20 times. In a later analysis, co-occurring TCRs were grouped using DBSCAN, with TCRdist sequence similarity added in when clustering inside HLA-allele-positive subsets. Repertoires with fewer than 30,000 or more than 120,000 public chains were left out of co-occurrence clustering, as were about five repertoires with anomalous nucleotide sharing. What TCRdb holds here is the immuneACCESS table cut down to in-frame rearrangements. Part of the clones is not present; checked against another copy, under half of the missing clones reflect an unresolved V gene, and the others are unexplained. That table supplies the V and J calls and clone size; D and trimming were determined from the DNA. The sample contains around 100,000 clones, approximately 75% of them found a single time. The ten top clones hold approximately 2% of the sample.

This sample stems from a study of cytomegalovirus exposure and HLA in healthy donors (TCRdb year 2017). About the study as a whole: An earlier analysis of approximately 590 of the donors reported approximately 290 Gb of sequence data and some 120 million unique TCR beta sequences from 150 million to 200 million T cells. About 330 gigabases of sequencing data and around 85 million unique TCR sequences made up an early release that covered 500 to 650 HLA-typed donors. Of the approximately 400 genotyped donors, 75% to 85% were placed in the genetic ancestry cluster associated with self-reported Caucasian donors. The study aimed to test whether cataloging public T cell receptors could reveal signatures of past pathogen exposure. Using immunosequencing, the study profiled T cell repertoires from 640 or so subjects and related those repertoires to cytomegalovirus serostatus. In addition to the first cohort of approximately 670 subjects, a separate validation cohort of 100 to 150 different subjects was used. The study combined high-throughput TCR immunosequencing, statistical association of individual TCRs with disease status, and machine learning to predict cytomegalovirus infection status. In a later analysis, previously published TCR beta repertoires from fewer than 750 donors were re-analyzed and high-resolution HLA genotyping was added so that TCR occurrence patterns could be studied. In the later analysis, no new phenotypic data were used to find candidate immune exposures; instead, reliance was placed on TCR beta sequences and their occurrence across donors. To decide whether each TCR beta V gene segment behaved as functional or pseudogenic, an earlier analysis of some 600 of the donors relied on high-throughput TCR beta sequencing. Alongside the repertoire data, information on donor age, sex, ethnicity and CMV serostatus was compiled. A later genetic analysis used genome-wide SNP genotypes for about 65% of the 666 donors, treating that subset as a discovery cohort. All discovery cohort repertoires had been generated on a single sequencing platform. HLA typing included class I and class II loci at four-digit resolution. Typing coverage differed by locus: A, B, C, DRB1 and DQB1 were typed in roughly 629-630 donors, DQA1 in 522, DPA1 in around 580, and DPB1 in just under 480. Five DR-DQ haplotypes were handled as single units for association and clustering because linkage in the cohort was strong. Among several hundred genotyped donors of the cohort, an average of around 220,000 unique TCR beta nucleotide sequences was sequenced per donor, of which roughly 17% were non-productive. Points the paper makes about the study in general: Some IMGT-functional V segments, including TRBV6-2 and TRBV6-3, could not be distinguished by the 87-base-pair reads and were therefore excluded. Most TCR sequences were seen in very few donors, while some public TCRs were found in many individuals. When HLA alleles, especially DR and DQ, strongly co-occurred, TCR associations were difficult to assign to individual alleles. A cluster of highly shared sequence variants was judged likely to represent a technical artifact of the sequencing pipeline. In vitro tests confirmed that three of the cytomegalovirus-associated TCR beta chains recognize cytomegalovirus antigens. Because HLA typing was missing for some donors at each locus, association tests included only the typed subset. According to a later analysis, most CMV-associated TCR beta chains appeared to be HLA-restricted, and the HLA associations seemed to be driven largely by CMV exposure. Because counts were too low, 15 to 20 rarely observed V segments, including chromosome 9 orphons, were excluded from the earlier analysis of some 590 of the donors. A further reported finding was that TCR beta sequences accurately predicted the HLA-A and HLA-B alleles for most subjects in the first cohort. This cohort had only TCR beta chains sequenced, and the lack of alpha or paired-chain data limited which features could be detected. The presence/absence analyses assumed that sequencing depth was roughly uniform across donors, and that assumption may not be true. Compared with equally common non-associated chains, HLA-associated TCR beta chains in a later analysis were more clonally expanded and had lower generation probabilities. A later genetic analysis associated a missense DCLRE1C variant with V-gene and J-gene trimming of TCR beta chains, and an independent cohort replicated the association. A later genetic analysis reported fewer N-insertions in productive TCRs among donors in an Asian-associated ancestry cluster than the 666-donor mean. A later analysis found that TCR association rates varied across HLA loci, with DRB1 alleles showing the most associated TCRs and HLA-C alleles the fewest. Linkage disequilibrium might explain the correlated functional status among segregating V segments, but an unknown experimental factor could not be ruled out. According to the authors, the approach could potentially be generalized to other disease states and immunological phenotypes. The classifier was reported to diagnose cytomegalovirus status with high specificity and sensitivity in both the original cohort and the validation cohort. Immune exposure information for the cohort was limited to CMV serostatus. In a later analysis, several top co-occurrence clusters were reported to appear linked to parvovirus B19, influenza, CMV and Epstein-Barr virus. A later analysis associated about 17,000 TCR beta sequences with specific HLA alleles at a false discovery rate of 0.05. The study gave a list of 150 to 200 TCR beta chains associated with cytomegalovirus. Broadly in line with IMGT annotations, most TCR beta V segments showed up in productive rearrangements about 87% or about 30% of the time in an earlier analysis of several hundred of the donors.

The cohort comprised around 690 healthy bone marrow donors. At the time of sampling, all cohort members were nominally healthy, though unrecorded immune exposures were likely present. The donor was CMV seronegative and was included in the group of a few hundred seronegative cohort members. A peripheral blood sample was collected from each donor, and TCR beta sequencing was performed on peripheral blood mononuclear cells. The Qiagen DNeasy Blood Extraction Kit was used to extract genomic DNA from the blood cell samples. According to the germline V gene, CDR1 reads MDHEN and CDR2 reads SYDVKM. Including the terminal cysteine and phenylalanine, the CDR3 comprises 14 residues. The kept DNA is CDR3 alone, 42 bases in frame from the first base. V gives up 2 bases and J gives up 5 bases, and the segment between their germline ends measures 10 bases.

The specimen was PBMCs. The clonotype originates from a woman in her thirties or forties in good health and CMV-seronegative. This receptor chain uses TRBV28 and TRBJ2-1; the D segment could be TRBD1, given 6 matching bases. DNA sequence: TGTGCCAGCAGTTTACGACAGGCTAACAATGAGCAGTTCTTC. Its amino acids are CASSLRQANNEQFF.